These T cell receptor beta chains were read from a single sample in a study of human thymus T cells. Clones were read by immunoSEQ multiplex PCR, and TCRdb kept only the in-frame ones, dropping some. The sample comprises roughly 130,000 clones, approximately 96% of which are singletons, and 0.024% rests with the top ten. Sequenced sample: thymus tissue. These receptors were obtained from a boy in the first two years of life with a congenital heart defect but otherwise immunologically healthy. Each CDR3 is given with its conserved first and last residue. The D gene is left open where the match is weak. Not every row has a clone size; where given, it reads once, few, many or a size class.

j_call v_call d_call clone_size cdr3_nt cdr3_aa
TRBJ2-1 TRBV5-6 TRBD1 . TGTGCCAGCAGCTCACAAGGGACAGGGGGCAATGAGCAGTTCTTC CASSSQGTGGNEQFF
TRBJ1-5 TRBV2 TRBD1 . TGTGCCAGCGGTCCGGACAGGATGAATCAGCCCCAGCATTTT CASGPDRMNQPQHF
TRBJ1-2 TRBV30 TRBD1 . TGTGCCTGGAGTGTACCTCGGACAGGTCGGGCTCGTTATGGCTACACCTTC CAWSVPRTGRARYGYTF
TRBJ2-2 TRBV4-2 . . TGTGCCAGCAGTTCCCCGGGGCGGCGCCTCACCGGGGAGCTGTTTTTT CASSSPGRRLTGELFF
TRBJ2-2 TRBV11-3 . . TGTGCCAGCAGCTTAGGACAGAGAACGAACACCGGGGAGCTGTTTTTT CASSLGQRTNTGELFF
TRBJ1-1 TRBV11-2 . . TGTGCCAGCAGCAAGGCGGCGGGTACTGAAGCTTTCTTT CASSKAAGTEAFF
TRBJ1-5 TRBV6-5 . . TGTGCCAGCAGTCGCCAGGGTGCGGGTCAGCCCCAGCATTTT CASSRQGAGQPQHF
TRBJ1-1 TRBV6-1 . . TGTGCCAGCCGACAGGACAAAAAGAACACTGAAGCTTTCTTT CASRQDKKNTEAFF
TRBJ1-2 TRBV11-2 TRBD1 . TGTGCCAGCAGCTTTTGGGACAGTGGCTACACCTTC CASSFWDSGYTF
TRBJ2-7 TRBV5-1 . . TGCGCCAGCAGCTTGCCTCCGATGTCGGGCGAGCAGTACTTC CASSLPPMSGEQYF
TRBJ1-1 TRBV15 . . TGTGCCACCAGCAGAGATACTTGGAGAAAAGCTTTCTTT CATSRDTWRKAFF
TRBJ1-1 TRBV18 . . TGTGCCAGCTCTCCGAGTTTGGGGTGGGGGAACACTGAAGCTTTCTTT CASSPSLGWGNTEAFF
TRBJ2-7 TRBV9 TRBD1 . TGTGCCAGCAGCGTAGGTAGGACAGGCTACGAGCAGTACTTC CASSVGRTGYEQYF
TRBJ2-7 TRBV7-9 . . TGTGCCAGCAGCCCCGCAGTTTTCGGCTACGAGCAGTACTTC CASSPAVFGYEQYF
TRBJ1-1 TRBV28 . . TGTGCCAGCACCGGGGAGGGGGTTCCAGCTTTCTTT CASTGEGVPAFF
TRBJ1-1 TRBV5-1 . few TGCGCCAGCAGGCGTGCAGAGAACACTGAAGCTTTCTTT CASRRAENTEAFF
TRBJ2-7 TRBV5-4 TRBD1 . TGTGCCAGCAGCTTACCAGGGGGCGGGCGGGAGCAGTACTTC CASSLPGGGREQYF
TRBJ2-3 TRBV30 . . TGTGCCTGGAGCGCGGGAATATTCGGATCGCAGTATTTT CAWSAGIFGSQYF
TRBJ2-1 TRBV11-2 . . TGTGCCAGCACCTACCTATCAGGTCATTCCTACAATGAGCAGTTCTTC CASTYLSGHSYNEQFF
TRBJ2-3 TRBV13 . . TGTGCCAGCAGCTTAACCAGCTACACAGATACGCAGTATTTT CASSLTSYTDTQYF
TRBJ2-2 TRBV5-4 . . TGTGCCAGCAGTCCGCCGGCTAAGGGAAGCACCGGGGAGCTGTTTTTT CASSPPAKGSTGELFF
TRBJ2-7 TRBV15 . . TGTGCCACCAGCAGTAAAAACAGGGTTGAGGACGAGCAGTACTTC CATSSKNRVEDEQYF
TRBJ2-1 TRBV2 TRBD2 once TGTGCCAGCAGTGGGACTAGCGGGGCGAGCTCCTACAATGAGCAGTTCTTC CASSGTSGASSYNEQFF
TRBJ2-7 TRBV7-8 . . TGTGCCAGCAGCTTAAAGGCAAAGGGTCCAACCTACGAGCAGTACTTC CASSLKAKGPTYEQYF
TRBJ1-5 TRBV28 . few TGTGCCAGCAGTTTGGCGGGACTCCTGGGGGGCAATCAGCCCCAGCATTTT CASSLAGLLGGNQPQHF
TRBJ2-2 TRBV5-1 TRBD2 . TGCGCCAGCAGCTCTGGGGTAAGGGACTACCCCACCGGGGAGCTGTTTTTT CASSSGVRDYPTGELFF
TRBJ2-7 TRBV5-6 . . TGTGCCAGCAGCTTTTCTCGGAGTTTGGGGAACGAGCAGTACTTC CASSFSRSLGNEQYF
TRBJ2-5 TRBV23-1 TRBD1 . TGCGCCAGCAGACCCGACAGGGTACAAGAGACCCAGTACTTC CASRPDRVQETQYF